What follows describes a single TCR beta chain. One entry per CDR3 protein results from TCRdb running MiXCR on the 5' RACE reads. In the table there are over 50,000 distinct CDR3 sequences, roughly 22% of which are singletons. The V end was cut by 1 base, the J end by 2 bases, with 7 bases between. CDR1 and CDR2 from the germline V gene are LGHNA and YNFKEQ. This CDR3 is 14 amino acids long. The chain joins TRBV4-2 to TRBJ2-3; the D is unclear. Sequenced: tumor-infiltrating naive CD4+ T cells sorted from the breast tumor. Subset reported: naive CD4+ T cells, CD4+CD45RA+CD25-. This clonotype was obtained from a female donor with breast cancer. This CDR3 reads CASSQAMDTDTQYF. DNA of the CDR3: TGTGCCAGCAGCCAAGCCATGGACACAGATACGCAGTATTTT.